The 2 T cell receptor beta chains below all came from one sample that was sequenced in a study of CD8 T cells in Susac syndrome. RNA in amounts of roughly 0.5 to 1 ug was reverse transcribed with random hexamers. MiXCR was run by TCRdb on the immunoSEQ multiplex PCR reads, yielding one entry per CDR3 protein. In the table there are around 270,000 distinct CDR3 sequences, approximately 89% of which are singletons. The sequenced material came from CD8+ T cells from PBMCs. These receptors all stem from a human donor with multiple sclerosis.

This clonotype was seen a single time. The chain combines TRBV19 with TRBJ2-3, with 9 bases fitting TRBD1. V gave up 5 bases and J gave up 4 bases; unmatched junction bases: 10. Germline CDR1 LNHDA, CDR2 SQIVND (reference sequence). This CDR3 comprises 16 residues. In DNA form, the CDR3 reads TGTGCCAGTAGTCCTCCGACAGGGGGTTTCCCAGATACGCAGTATTTT. Its protein is CASSPPTGGFPDTQYF.

The chain recombines TRBV4-2 with TRBJ1-5; TRBD1 matches 7 bases. The CDR3 covers 17 residues. The V and J ends lost 3 bases and 0 bases, in that order; junction bases with no gene match: 8. CDR1 LGHNA and CDR2 YNFKEQ come from the germline V gene. The CDR3 DNA follows: TGTGCCAGCAGCCAGGGGGCCCCAGGGGGTAGCAATCAGCCCCAGCATTTT. Translating gives CASSQGAPGGSNQPQHF.